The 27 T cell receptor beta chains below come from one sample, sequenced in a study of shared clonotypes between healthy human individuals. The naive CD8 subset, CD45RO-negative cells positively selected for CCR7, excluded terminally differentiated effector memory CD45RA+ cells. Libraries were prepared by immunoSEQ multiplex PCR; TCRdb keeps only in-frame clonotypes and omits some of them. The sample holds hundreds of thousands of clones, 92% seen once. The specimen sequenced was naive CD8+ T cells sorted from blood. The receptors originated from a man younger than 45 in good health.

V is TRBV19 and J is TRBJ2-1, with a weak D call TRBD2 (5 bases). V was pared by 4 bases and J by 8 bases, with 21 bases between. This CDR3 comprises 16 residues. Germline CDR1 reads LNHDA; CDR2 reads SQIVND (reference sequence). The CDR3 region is CASSSWDSADVHEQFF. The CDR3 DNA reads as TGTGCCAGTAGTAGTTGGGATAGCGCGGACGTCCATGAGCAGTTCTTC.

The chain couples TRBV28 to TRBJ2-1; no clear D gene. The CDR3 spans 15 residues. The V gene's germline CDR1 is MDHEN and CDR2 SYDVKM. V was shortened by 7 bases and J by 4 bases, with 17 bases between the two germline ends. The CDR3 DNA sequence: TGTGCCAGCACCCTCAGAACCGAAGGATACAATGAGCAGTTCTTC. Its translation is CASTLRTEGYNEQFF.

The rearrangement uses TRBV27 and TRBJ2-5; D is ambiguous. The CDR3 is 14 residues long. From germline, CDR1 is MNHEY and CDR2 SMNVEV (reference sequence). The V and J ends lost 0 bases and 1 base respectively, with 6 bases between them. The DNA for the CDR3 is TGTGCCAGCAGTTTATCGCCGGGCCAAGAGACCCAGTACTTC. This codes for CASSLSPGQETQYF.

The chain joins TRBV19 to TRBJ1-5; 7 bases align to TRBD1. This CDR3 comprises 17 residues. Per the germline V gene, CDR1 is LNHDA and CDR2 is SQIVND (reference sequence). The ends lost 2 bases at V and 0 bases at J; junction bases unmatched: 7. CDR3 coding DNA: TGTGCCAGTAGTATATGGGGGACAGTAGATAGCAATCAGCCCCAGCATTTT. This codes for CASSIWGTVDSNQPQHF.

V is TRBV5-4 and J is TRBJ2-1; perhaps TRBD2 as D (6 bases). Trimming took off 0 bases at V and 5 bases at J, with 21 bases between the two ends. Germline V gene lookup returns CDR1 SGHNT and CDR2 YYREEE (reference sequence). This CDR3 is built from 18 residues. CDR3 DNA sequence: TGTGCCAGCAGCTTGGATCCGCCTAGCGAACAAAGAAACAATGAGCAGTTCTTC. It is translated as CASSLDPPSEQRNNEQFF.

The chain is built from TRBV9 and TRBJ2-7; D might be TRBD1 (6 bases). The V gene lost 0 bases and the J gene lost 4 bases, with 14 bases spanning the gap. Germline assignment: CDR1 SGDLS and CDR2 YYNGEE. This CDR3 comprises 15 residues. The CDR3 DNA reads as TGTGCCAGCAGCGTAGAGGGGGTAGCCGAGTACGAGCAGTACTTC. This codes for CASSVEGVAEYEQYF.

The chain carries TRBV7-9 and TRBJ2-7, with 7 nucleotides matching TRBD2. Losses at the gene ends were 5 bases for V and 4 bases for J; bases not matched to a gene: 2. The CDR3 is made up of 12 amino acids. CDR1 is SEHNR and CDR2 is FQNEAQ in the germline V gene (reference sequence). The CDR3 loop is CASSGLEYEQYF. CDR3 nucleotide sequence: TGTGCCAGCAGCGGACTAGAGTACGAGCAGTACTTC.

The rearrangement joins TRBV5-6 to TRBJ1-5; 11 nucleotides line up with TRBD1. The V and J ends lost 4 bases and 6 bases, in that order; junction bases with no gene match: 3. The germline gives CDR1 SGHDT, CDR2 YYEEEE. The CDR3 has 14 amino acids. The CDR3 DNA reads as TGTGCCAGCAGCGCGGGACAGGGGGTTCAGCCCCAGCATTTT. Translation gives CASSAGQGVQPQHF.

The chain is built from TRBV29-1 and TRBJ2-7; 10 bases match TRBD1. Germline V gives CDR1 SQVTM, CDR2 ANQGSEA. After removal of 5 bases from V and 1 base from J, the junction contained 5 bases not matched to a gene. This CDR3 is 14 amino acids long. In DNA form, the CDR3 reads TGCAGCGTTACCGGGACAGGGGTTTCCTACGAGCAGTACTTC. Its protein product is CSVTGTGVSYEQYF.

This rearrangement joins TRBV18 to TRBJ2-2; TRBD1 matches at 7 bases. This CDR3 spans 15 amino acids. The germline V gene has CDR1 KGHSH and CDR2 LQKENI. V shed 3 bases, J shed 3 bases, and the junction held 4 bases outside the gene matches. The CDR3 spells CASSPDRAYTGELFF. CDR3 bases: TGTGCCAGCTCACCCGACAGGGCGTACACCGGGGAGCTGTTTTTT.

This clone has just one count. This chain's CDR3 is CASSLMMGQGVHEAFF. For the CDR3, the DNA is TGTGCCAGCAGCTTGATGATGGGACAGGGCGTTCATGAAGCTTTCTTT. V usage is TRBV11-2 and J usage is TRBJ1-1, with 9 nucleotides matching TRBD1. Per germline, CDR1 SGHAT and CDR2 FQNNGV. Unmatched junction bases numbered 12, after V lost 3 bases and J lost 7 bases. The CDR3 has 16 residues.

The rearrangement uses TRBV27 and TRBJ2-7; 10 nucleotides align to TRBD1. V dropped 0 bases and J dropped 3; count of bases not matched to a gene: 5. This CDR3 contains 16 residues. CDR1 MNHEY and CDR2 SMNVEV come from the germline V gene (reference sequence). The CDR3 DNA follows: TGTGCCAGCAGTTTATCGATCGGACAGGGGGGCTACGAGCAGTACTTC. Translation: CASSLSIGQGGYEQYF.

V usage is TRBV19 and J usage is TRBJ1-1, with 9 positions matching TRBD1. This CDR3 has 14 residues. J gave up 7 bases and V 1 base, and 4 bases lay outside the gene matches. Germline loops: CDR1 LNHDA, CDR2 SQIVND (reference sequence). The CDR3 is CASSIGTGEFEAFF. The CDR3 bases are TGTGCCAGTAGTATAGGGACAGGGGAATTTGAAGCTTTCTTT. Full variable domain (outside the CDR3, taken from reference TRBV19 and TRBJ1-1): DGGITQSPKYLFRKEGQNVTLSCEQNLNHDAMYWYRQDPGQGLRLIYYSQIVNDFQKGDIAEGYSVSREKKESFPLTVTSAQKNPTAFYLCASSIGTGEFEAFFGQGTRLTVV.

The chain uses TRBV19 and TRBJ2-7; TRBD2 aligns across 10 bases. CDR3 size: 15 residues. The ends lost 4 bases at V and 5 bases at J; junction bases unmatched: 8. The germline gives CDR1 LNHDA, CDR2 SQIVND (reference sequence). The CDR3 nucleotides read TGTGCCAGTAGTACGGCCGGGACTAGCGTAGACGAGCAGTACTTC. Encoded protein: CASSTAGTSVDEQYF. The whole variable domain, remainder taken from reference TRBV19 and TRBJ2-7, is DGGITQSPKYLFRKEGQNVTLSCEQNLNHDAMYWYRQDPGQGLRLIYYSQIVNDFQKGDIAEGYSVSREKKESFPLTVTSAQKNPTAFYLCASSTAGTSVDEQYFGPGTRLTVT.

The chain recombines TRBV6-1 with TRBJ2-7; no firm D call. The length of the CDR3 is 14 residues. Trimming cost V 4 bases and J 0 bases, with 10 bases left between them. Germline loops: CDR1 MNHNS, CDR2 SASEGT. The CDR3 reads CASSVKGSSYEQYF. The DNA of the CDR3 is TGTGCCAGCAGTGTGAAGGGTAGCTCCTACGAGCAGTACTTC.

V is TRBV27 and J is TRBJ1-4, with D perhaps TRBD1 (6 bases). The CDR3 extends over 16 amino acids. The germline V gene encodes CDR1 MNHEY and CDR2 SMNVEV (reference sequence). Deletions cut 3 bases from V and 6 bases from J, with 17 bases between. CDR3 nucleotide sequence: TGTGCCAGCAGTTTTTGGAGTTCGAAGGGGGATGAAAAACTGTTTTTT. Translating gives CASSFWSSKGDEKLFF.

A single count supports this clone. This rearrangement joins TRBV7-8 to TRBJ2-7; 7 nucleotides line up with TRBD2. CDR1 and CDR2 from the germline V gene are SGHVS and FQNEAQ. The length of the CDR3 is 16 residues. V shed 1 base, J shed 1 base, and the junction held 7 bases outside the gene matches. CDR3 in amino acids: CASSLDWASGSYEQYF. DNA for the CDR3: TGTGCCAGCAGCTTAGATTGGGCTAGCGGTTCCTACGAGCAGTACTTC.

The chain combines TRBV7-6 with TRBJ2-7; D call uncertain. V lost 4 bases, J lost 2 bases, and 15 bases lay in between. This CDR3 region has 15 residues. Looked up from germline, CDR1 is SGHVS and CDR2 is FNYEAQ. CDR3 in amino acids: CASSSGLGLTYEQYF. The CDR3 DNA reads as TGTGCCAGCAGCTCCGGCTTGGGTCTCACCTACGAGCAGTACTTC. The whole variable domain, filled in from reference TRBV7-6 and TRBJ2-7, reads GAGVSQSPRYKVTKRGQDVALRCDPISGHVSLYWYRQALGQGPEFLTYFNYEAQQDKSGLPNDRFSAERPEGSISTLTIQRTEQRDSAMYRCASSSGLGLTYEQYFGPGTRLTVT.

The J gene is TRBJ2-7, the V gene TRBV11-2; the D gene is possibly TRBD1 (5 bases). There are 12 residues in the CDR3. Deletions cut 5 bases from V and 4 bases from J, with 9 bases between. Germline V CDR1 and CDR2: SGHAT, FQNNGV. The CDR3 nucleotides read TGTGCCAGCAGCCCCCCAGGGTACGAGCAGTACTTC. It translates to CASSPPGYEQYF. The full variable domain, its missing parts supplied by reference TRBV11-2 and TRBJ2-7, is EAGVAQSPRYKIIEKRQSVAFWCNPISGHATLYWYQQILGQGPKLLIQFQNNGVVDDSQLPKDRFSAERLKGVDSTLKIQPAKLEDSAVYLCASSPPGYEQYFGPGTRLTVT.

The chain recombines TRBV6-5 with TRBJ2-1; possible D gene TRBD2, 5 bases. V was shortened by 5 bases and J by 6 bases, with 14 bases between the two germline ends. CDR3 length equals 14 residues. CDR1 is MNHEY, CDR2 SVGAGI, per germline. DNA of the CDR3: TGTGCCAGCAGTCCCGACTTGGAGGTCAATGAGCAGTTCTTC. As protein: CASSPDLEVNEQFF.

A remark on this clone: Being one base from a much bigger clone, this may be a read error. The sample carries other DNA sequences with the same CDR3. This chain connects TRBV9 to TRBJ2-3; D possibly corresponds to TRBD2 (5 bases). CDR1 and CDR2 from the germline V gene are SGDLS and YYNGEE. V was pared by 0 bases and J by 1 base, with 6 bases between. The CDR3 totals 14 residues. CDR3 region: CASSVDGGTDTQYF. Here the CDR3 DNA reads TGTGCCAGCAGCGTAGACGGGGGCACAGATACGCAGTATTTT.

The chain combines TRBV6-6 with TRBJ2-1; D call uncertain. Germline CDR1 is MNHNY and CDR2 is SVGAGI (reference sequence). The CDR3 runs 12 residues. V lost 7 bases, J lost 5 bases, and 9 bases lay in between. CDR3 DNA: TGTGCCAGCACAATGGGGAACAATGAGCAGTTCTTC. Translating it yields CASTMGNNEQFF.

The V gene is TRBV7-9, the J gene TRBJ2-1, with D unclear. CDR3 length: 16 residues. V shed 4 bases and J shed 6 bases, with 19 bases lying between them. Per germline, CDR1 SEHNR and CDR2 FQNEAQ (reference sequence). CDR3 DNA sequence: TGTGCCAGCAGCTCGAAGGGCTACTACCCACCCAATGAGCAGTTCTTC. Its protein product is CASSSKGYYPPNEQFF.

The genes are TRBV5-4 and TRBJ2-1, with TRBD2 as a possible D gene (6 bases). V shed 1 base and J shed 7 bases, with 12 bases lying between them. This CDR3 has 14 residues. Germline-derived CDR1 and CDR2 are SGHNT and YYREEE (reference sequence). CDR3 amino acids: CASSLQREKNEQFF. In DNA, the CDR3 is TGTGCCAGCAGCTTGCAACGGGAGAAGAATGAGCAGTTCTTC. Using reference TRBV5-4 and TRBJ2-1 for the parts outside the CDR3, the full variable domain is ETGVTQSPTHLIKTRGQQVTLRCSSQSGHNTVSWYQQALGQGPQFIFQYYREEENGRGNFPPRFSGLQFPNYSSELNVNALELDDSALYLCASSLQREKNEQFFGPGTRLTVL.

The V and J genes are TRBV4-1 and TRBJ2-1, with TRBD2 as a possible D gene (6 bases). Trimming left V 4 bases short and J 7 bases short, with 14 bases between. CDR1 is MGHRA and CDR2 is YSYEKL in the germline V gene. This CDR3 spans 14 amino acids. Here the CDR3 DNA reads TGCGCCAGCAGCCCCCCCCTAGCGTCAAATGAGCAGTTCTTC. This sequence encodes CASSPPLASNEQFF.

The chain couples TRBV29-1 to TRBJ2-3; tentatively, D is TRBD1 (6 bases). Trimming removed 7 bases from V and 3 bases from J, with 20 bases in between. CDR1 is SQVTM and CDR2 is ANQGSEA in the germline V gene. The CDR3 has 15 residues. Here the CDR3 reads CSGEKGGVGTDTQYF. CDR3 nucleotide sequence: TGCAGCGGCGAAAAAGGGGGAGTTGGGACAGATACGCAGTATTTT.

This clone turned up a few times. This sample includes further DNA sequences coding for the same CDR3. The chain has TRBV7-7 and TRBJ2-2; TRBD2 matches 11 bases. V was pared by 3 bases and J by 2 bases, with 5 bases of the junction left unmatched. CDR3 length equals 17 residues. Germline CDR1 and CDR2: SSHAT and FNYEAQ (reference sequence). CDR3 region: CASSLRTSGPNTGELFF. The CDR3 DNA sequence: TGTGCCAGCAGCTTGAGGACTAGCGGGCCTAACACCGGGGAGCTGTTTTTT.